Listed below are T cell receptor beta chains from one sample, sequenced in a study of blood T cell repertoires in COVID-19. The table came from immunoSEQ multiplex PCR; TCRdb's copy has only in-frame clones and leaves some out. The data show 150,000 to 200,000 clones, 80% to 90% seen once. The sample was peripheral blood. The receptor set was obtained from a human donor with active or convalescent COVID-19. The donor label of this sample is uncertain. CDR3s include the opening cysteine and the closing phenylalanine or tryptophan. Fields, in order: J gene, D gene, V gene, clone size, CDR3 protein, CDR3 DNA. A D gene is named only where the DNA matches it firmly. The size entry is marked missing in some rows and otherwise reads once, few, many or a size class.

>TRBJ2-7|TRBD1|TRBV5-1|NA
CASSLWGAGTGYNEQYF
TGCGCCAGCAGCTTGTGGGGGGCAGGGACAGGGTATAACGAGCAGTACTTC
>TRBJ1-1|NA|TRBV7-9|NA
CASSFEPGNTEAFF
TGTGCCAGCAGCTTTGAGCCAGGGAACACTGAAGCTTTCTTT
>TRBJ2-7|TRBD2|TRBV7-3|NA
CASSPPSGEQYF
TGTGCCAGCAGCCCTCCTAGCGGCGAGCAGTACTTC
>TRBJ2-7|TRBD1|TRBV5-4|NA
CASSWPGQREQYF
TGTGCCAGCAGCTGGCCGGGACAGAGGGAGCAGTACTTC
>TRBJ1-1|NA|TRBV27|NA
CASSLSDSNTEAFF
TGTGCCAGCAGTTTGTCGGACAGTAACACTGAAGCTTTCTTT
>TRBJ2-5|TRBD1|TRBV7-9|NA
CASLPSVRDRGPETQYF
TGTGCCAGCCTCCCCTCGGTCCGGGACAGGGGGCCAGAGACCCAGTACTTC
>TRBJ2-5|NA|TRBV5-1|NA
CASSLGGMQETQYF
TGCGCCAGCAGCTTGGGCGGAATGCAAGAGACCCAGTACTTC
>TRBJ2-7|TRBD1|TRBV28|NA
CASKGQTYEQYF
TGTGCCAGCAAGGGACAGACCTACGAGCAGTACTTC
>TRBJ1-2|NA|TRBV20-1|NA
CSVGRDYGYTF
TGCAGTGTAGGTCGGGACTATGGCTACACCTTC
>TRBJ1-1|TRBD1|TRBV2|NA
CASTFDRDRVSTEAFF
TGTGCCAGCACCTTTGACCGGGACAGGGTATCCACTGAAGCTTTCTTT
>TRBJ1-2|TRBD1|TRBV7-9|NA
CASSVPSGGPSYGYTF
TGTGCCAGCAGCGTCCCGTCAGGGGGCCCTAGCTATGGCTACACCTTC
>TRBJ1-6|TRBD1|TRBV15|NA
CATIQPLGRGDSPLHF
TGTGCCACCATCCAGCCCCTCGGCAGGGGGGATTCACCCCTCCACTTT
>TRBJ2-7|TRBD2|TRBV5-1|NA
CASRGTSGSPPDEQYF
TGCGCCAGCAGAGGGACTAGCGGGAGCCCCCCGGACGAGCAGTACTTC
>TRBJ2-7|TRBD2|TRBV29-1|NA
CSVQTGGSYEQYF
TGCAGCGTCCAAACGGGAGGGAGCTACGAGCAGTACTTC
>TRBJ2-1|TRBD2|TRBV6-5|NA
CASSSLAGGGYNEQFF
TGTGCCAGCAGTTCACTAGCGGGGGGGGGATACAATGAGCAGTTCTTC
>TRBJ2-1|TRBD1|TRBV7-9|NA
CASSLITGDEQFF
TGTGCCAGCTCCCTGATTACAGGGGATGAGCAGTTCTTC
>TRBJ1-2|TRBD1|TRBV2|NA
CASSAGGDGYTF
TGTGCCAGCAGTGCAGGGGGCGATGGCTACACCTTC
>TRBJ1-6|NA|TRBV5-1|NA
CASSLDRANSPLHF
TGCGCCAGCAGCTTGGACAGGGCCAATTCACCCCTCCACTTT
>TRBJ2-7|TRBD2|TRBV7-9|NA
CASSLEASGQLYEQYF
TGTGCCAGCAGCTTAGAGGCTAGCGGGCAACTCTACGAGCAGTACTTC
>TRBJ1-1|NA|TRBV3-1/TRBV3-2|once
CASSQAGRGAFF
TGTGCCAGCAGCCAAGCCGGGAGGGGAGCTTTCTTT